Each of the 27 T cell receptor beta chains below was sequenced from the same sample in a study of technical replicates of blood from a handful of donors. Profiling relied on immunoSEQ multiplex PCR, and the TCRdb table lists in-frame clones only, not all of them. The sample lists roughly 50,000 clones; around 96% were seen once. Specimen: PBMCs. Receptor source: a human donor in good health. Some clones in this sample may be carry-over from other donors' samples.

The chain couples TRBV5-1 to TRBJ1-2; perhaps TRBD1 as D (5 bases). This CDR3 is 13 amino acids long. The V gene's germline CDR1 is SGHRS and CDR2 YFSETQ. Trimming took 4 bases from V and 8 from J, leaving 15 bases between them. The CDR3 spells CASSRGESLGYTF. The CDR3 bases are TGCGCCAGCAGCCGGGGGGAGAGTTTGGGCTACACCTTC. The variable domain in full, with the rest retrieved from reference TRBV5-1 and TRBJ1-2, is KAGVTQTPRYLIKTRGQQVTLSCSPISGHRSVSWYQQTPGQGLQFLFEYFSETQRNKGNFPGRFSGRQFSNSRSEMNVSTLELGDSALYLCASSRGESLGYTFGSGTRLTVV.

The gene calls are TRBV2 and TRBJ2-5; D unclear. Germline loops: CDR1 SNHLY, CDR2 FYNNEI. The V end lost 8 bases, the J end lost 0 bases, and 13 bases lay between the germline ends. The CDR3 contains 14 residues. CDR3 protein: CASLRVLYQETQYF. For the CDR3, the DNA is TGTGCCAGCCTTCGGGTTTTGTACCAAGAGACCCAGTACTTC.

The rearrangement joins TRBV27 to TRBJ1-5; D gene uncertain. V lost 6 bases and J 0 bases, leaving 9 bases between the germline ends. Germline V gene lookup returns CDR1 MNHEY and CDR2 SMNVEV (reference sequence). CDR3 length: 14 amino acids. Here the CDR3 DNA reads TGTGCCAGCAGGCTGACAAATAGCAATCAGCCCCAGCATTTT. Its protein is CASRLTNSNQPQHF.

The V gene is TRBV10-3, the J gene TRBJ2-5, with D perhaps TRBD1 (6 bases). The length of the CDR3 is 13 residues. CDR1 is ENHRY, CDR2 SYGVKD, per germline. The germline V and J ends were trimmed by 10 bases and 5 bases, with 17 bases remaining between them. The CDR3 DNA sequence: TGTGCCAGCCTCAGGGGTTTAACGGAGACCCAGTACTTC. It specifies CASLRGLTETQYF.

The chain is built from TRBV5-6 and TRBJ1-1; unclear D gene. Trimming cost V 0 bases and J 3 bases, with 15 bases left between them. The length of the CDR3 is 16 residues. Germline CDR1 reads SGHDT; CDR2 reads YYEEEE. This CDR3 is CASSLGIPGLYTEAFF. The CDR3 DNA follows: TGTGCCAGCAGCTTGGGGATCCCTGGACTATACACTGAAGCTTTCTTT.

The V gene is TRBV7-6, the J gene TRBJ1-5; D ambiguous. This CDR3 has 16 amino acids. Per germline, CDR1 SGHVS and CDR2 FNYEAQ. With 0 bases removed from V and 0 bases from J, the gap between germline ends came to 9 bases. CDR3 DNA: TGTGCCAGCAGCTTAGCTGCCGGGAGTAGCAATCAGCCCCAGCATTTT. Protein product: CASSLAAGSSNQPQHF.

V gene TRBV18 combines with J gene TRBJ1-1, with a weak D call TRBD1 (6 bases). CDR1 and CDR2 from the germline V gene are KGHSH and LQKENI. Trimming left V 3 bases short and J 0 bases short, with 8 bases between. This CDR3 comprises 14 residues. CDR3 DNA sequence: TGTGCCAGCTCACCGGACAGAATGAACACTGAAGCTTTCTTT. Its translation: CASSPDRMNTEAFF.

The CDR3 region is CASSDPGTSSCETQYF. In DNA, the CDR3 is TGTGCCAGCAGTGACCCCGGGACTAGCTCATGTGAGACCCAGTACTTC. V and J are TRBV9 and TRBJ2-5; 9 bases align to TRBD2. The CDR3 runs to 16 residues. V shed 5 bases, J shed 5 bases, and the junction held 13 bases outside the gene matches. Germline CDR1 SGDLS, CDR2 YYNGEE. Looking up the rest from reference TRBV9 and TRBJ2-5 gives the full variable domain: DSGVTQTPKHLITATGQRVTLRCSPRSGDLSVYWYQQSLDQGLQFLIQYYNGEERAKGNILERFSAQQFPDLHSELNLSSLELGDSALYFCASSDPGTSSCETQYFGPGTRLLVL.

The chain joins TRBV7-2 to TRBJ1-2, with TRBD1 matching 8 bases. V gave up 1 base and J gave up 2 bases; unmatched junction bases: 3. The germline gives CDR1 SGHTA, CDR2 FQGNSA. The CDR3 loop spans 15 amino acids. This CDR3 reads CASSLVRTGNYGYTF. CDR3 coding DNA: TGTGCCAGCAGCTTAGTTCGGACAGGGAACTATGGCTACACCTTC.

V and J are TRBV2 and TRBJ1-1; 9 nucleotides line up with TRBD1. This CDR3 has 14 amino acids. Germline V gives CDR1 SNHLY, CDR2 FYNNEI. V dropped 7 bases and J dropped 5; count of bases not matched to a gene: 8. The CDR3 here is CASTPTGGKTEAFF. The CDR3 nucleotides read TGTGCCAGCACACCGACAGGGGGTAAAACTGAAGCTTTCTTT.

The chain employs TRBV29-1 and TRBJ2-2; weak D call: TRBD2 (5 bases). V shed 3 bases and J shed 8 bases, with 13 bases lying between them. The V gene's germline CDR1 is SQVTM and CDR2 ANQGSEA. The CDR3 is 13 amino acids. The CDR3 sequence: CSVDWASKGELFF. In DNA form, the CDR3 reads TGCAGCGTTGATTGGGCTAGCAAAGGGGAGCTGTTTTTT.

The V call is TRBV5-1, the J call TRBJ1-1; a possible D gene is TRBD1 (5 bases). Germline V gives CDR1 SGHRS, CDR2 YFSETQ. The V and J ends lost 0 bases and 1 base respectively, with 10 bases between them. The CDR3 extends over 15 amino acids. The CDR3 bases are TGCGCCAGCAGCTTGGCGGGGGTTCCGAACACTGAAGCTTTCTTT. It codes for CASSLAGVPNTEAFF.

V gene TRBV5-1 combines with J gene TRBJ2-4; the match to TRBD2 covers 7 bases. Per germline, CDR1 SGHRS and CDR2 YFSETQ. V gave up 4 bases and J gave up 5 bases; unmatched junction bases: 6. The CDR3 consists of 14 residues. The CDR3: CASSPPREENIQYF. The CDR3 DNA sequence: TGCGCCAGCAGCCCCCCTCGGGAGGAAAACATTCAGTACTTC.

CDR3: CAFEAGGYTGELFF. In DNA form, the CDR3 reads TGTGCCTTTGAAGCGGGAGGCTACACCGGGGAGCTGTTTTTT. The chain employs TRBV19 and TRBJ2-2; 9 bases align to TRBD2. With 11 bases clipped from V and 3 bases from J, the junction kept 7 bases outside the gene matches. CDR3 length equals 14 residues. Germline V lookup: CDR1 LNHDA, CDR2 SQIVND (reference sequence).

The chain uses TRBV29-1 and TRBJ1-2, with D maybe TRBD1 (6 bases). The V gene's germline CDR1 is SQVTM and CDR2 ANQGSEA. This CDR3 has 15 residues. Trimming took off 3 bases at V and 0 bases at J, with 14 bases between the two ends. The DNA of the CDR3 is TGCAGCGTTGACGACAGGCGGTCCGCTAACTATGGCTACACCTTC. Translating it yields CSVDDRRSANYGYTF.

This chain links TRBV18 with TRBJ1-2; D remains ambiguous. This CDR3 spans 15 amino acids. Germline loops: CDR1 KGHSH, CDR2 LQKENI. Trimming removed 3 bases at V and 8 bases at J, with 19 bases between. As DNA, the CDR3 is TGTGCCAGCTCACCCTATTCTGCGGAGATTAACGGCTACACCTTC. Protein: CASSPYSAEINGYTF.

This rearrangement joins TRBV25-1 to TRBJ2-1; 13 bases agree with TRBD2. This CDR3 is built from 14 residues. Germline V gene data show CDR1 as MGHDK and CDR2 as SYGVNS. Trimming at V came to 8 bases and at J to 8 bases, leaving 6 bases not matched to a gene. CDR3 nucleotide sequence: TGTGCCAGCGAAGGACTAGCGGGAGTGGATGAGCAGTTCTTC. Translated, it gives CASEGLAGVDEQFF. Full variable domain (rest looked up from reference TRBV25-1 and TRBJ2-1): EADIYQTPRYLVIGTGKKITLECSQTMGHDKMYWYQQDPGMELHLIHYSYGVNSTEKGDLSSESTVSRIRTEHFPLTLESARPSHTSQYLCASEGLAGVDEQFFGPGTRLTVL.

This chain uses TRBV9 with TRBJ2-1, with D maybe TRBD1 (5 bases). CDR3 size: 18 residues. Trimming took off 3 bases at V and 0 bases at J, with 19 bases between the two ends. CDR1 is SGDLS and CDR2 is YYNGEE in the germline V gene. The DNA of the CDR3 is TGTGCCAGCAGCGCCCGGTGGAACGGCGACAGCTCCTACAATGAGCAGTTCTTC. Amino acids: CASSARWNGDSSYNEQFF.

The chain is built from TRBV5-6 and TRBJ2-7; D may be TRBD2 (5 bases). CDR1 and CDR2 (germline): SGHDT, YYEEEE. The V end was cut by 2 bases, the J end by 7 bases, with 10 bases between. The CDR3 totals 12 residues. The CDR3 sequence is CASSFREGEQYF. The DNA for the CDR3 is TGTGCCAGCAGCTTCCGGGAAGGGGAGCAGTACTTC.

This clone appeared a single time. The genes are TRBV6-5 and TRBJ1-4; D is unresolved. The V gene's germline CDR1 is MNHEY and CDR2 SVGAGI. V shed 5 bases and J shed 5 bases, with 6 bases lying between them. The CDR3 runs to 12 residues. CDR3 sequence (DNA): TGTGCCAGCAGTGACACGAATGAAAAACTGTTTTTT. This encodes CASSDTNEKLFF.

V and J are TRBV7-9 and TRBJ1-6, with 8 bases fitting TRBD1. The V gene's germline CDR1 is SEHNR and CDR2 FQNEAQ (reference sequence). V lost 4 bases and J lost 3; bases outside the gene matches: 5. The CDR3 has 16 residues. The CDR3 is CASSSATGGYNSPLHF. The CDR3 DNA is TGTGCCAGCAGCTCGGCTACAGGGGGCTATAATTCACCCCTCCACTTT.

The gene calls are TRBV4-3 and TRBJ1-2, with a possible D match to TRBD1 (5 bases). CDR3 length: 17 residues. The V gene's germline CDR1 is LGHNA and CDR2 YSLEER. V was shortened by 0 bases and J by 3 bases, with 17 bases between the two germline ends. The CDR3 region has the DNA TGCGCCAGCAGCCAAGAATCCCCCAGGGAGGGAGACTATGGCTACACCTTC. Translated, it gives CASSQESPREGDYGYTF.

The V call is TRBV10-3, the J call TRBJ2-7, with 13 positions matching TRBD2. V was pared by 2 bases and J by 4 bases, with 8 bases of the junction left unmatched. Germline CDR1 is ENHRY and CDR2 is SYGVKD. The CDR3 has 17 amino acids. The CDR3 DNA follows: TGTGCCATCAGTGAGCGACAGGGACTAGCGGGATTGTACGAGCAGTACTTC. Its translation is CAISERQGLAGLYEQYF.

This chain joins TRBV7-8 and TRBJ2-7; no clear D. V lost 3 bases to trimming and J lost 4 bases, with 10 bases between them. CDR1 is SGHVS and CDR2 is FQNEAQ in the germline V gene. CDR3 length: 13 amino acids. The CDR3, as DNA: TGTGCCAGCAGCTTTAGTACCTCATACGAGCAGTACTTC. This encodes CASSFSTSYEQYF. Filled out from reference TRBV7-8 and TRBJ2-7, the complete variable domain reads GAGVSQSPRYKVAKRGQDVALRCDPISGHVSLFWYQQALGQGPEFLTYFQNEAQLDKSGLPSDRFFAERPEGSVSTLKIQRTQQEDSAVYLCASSFSTSYEQYFGPGTRLTVT.

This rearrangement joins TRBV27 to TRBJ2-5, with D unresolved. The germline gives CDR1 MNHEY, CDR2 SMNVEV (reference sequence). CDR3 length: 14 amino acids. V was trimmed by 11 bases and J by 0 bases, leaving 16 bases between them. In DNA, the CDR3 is TGTGCCGCCCCCCCCGGCGGTTACCAAGAGACCCAGTACTTC. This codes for CAAPPGGYQETQYF.

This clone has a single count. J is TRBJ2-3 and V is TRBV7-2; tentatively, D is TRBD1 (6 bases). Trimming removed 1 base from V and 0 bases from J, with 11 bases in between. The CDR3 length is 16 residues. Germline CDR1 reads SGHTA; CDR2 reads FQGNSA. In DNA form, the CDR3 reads TGTGCCAGCAGCTTAGGGGGGCCCTGGAGCACAGATACGCAGTATTTT. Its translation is CASSLGGPWSTDTQYF.

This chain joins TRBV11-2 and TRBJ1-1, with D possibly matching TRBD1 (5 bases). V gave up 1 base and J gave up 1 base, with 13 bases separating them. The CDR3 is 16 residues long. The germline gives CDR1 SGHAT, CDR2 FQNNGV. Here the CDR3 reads CASSLGRGTGNTEAFF. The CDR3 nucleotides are TGTGCCAGCAGCTTAGGTCGGGGGACGGGGAACACTGAAGCTTTCTTT.